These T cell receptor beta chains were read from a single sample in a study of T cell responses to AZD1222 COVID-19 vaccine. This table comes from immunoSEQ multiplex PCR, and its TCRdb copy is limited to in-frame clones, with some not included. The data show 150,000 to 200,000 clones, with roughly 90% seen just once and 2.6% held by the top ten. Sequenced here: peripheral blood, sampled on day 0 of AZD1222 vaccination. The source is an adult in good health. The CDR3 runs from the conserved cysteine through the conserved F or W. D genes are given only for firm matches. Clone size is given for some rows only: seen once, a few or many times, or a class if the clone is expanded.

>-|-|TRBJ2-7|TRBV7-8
CASSLARSGSAYEQYF
TGTGCCAGCAGCTTAGCGCGGAGCGGTTCGGCCTACGAGCAGTACTTC
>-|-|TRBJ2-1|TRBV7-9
CASSLPGTGYNEQFF
TGTGCCAGCAGCCTACCCGGGACGGGGTACAATGAGCAGTTCTTC
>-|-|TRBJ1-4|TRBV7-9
CASSLFERGRDEKLFF
TGTGCCAGCAGCTTATTCGAACGCGGACGGGATGAAAAACTGTTTTTT
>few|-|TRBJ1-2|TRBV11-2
CASSLRRGPSNYGYTF
TGTGCCAGCAGCCTTCGGCGGGGGCCCTCTAACTATGGCTACACCTTC
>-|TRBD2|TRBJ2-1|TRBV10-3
CAISEGLAGGNEQFF
TGTGCCATCAGTGAGGGACTAGCGGGGGGGAATGAGCAGTTCTTC
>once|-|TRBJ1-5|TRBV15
CATSTANQPQHF
TGTGCCACCAGCACCGCAAATCAGCCCCAGCATTTT
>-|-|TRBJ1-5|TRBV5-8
CASSFSSPQRPQHF
TGTGCCAGCAGCTTTAGCAGCCCCCAACGGCCCCAGCATTTT
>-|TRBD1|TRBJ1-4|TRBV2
CASSLQGRIGNEKLFF
TGTGCCAGCAGCCTACAGGGGAGGATTGGGAATGAAAAACTGTTTTTT
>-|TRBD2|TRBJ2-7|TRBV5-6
CASSYRQGPSGSYYEQYF
TGTGCCAGCAGCTATAGACAGGGCCCTAGCGGGAGTTATTACGAGCAGTACTTC
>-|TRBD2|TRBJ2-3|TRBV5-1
CASSYTGTSGYTDTQYF
TGCGCCAGCAGCTATACGGGGACTAGCGGTTACACAGATACGCAGTATTTT
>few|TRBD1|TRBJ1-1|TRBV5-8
CASSWDRMNTEAFF
TGTGCCAGCAGCTGGGACAGAATGAACACTGAAGCTTTCTTT
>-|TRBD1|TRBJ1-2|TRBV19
CASSISNRGPGYTF
TGTGCCAGTAGTATTTCGAACAGGGGGCCTGGCTACACCTTC
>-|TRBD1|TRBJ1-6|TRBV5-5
CASSVSGTEIYNSPLHF
TGTGCCAGCAGCGTGTCCGGGACAGAGATTTATAATTCACCCCTCCACTTT
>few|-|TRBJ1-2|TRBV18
CASSLYRVGYGYTF
TGTGCCAGCTCACTCTACAGGGTGGGCTATGGCTACACCTTC